These T cell receptor beta chains were read from a single sample in a study of T cell repertoires in cytomegalovirus infection. Their antigens remain unidentified. Using its own MiXCR run on the reads, TCRdb lists one record per CDR3 protein. Of 700,000 to 900,000 distinct CDR3 sequences in the sample, under 35% were seen once. Sequencing was performed on cultured CD8+ T cells from PBMCs, taken from culture after CMV antigen stimulation. These receptors originate from a human donor in good health (CMV status not recorded). Some clones in this sample may be carry-over from other donors' samples. Each CDR3 is given with its conserved first and last residue. D genes are given only for firm matches. A clone size is listed for some rows: how often the clone was seen (once, few, many), or a class if it is expanded.

d_call j_call v_call clone_size cdr3_nt cdr3_aa
TRBD1 TRBJ2-2 TRBV11-3 many TGTGCCAGCAGCTTAGATCACGCAGGGGGCTATACCGGGGAGCTGTTTTTT CASSLDHAGGYTGELFF
TRBD1 TRBJ2-1 TRBV2 few TGTGCCAGCATGCGACAAGACAGGGCGCGTTTTGGTGAGCAGTTCTTC CASMRQDRARFGEQFF
TRBD1 TRBJ1-4 TRBV12-3/TRBV12-4 - TGTGCCAGCAGTTTCTTGGACAGGGGAGATGAAAAACTGTTTTTT CASSFLDRGDEKLFF
- TRBJ2-7 TRBV25-1 - TGTGCCAGCATAGGCCTCTTCCCTACCGAGCAGTACTTC CASIGLFPTEQYF
TRBD1 TRBJ2-7 TRBV25-1 few TGTGCCAGCAGTGAGGGGACAGGGGTACCCTACGAGCAGTACTTC CASSEGTGVPYEQYF
- TRBJ1-1 TRBV12-3/TRBV12-4 many TGTGCCAGCAGCCACGTGGGCCTTGGGACTGAAGCTTTCTTT CASSHVGLGTEAFF
TRBD1 TRBJ1-4 TRBV27 - TGTGCCAGCAGTACGCACAGGGGAAAGGCTGAAAAACTGTTTTTT CASSTHRGKAEKLFF
TRBD1 TRBJ1-2 TRBV2 many TGTGCCAGCAGTACCGCGGGGACAGAGTATGGCTACACCTTC CASSTAGTEYGYTF
TRBD2 TRBJ2-3 TRBV7-2 many TGTGCCAGCAGCCCCGCAGGACTAGCGGGGGGGCAAGATACGCAGTATTTT CASSPAGLAGGQDTQYF
- TRBJ2-7 TRBV10-3 - TGTGCCATCGGGGTCAGGGACGTTCCAGGCGTCGAGCAGTACTTC CAIGVRDVPGVEQYF
- TRBJ1-1 TRBV5-4 few TGTGCCAGCAGCGACCGGGACGCCATGAACACTGAAGCTTTCTTT CASSDRDAMNTEAFF
TRBD2 TRBJ2-7 TRBV7-9 once TGTGCCAGCAGCTCCGACGAAGCGGGGGTGATCTACGAGCAGTACTTC CASSSDEAGVIYEQYF
TRBD1 TRBJ2-1 TRBV19 many TGTGCCTCCAGGACAGGGAGCTACAATGAGCAGTTCTTC CASRTGSYNEQFF
- TRBJ2-3 TRBV12-3/TRBV12-4 - TGTGCCAGCGAACCCGGGACTTCAAAAACAGATACGCAGTATTTT CASEPGTSKTDTQYF
- TRBJ1-1 TRBV7-9 many TGTGCCAGCACGGGGGGGCTGAACACTGAAGCTTTCTTT CASTGGLNTEAFF
- TRBJ2-1 TRBV24-1 - TGTGCCACCATCTCCAAAAACACCGAACGCCAAAATGAGCAGTTCTTC CATISKNTERQNEQFF
TRBD2 TRBJ2-7 TRBV7-2 few TGTGCCAGCAGCTACGTAGCGGGAGAGCAGTACTTC CASSYVAGEQYF
- TRBJ1-2 TRBV7-2 many TGTGCCAGCAGCTCTGAACCCTACCTGGGGCGGGACTATGGCTACACCTTC CASSSEPYLGRDYGYTF
- TRBJ2-3 TRBV12-3/TRBV12-4 - TGTGCCTCCGAATCAGATACGCAGTATTTT CASESDTQYF
TRBD1 TRBJ2-4 TRBV5-1 few TGCGCCAGCAGCCAACCGACAGGGGAGGCCAAAAACATTCAGTACTTC CASSQPTGEAKNIQYF
TRBD1 TRBJ2-6 TRBV7-9 - TGTGCCAGCAGCGCCGGGACAGGGGGCCTCTCTGGGGCCAACGTCCTGACTTTC CASSAGTGGLSGANVLTF
TRBD2 TRBJ2-3 TRBV12-3/TRBV12-4 few TGTGCCAGCAGTTTGGGAGGGCCCCCAGATACGCAGTATTTT CASSLGGPPDTQYF
- TRBJ2-3 TRBV5-4 - TGTGCCAGCAGCTTCGGAGGGGTGACAGATACGCAGTATTTT CASSFGGVTDTQYF
- TRBJ1-2 TRBV7-8 many TGTGCCAGCAGCCAACAGAGAAGGGTGAGGAGCTATGGCTACACCTTC CASSQQRRVRSYGYTF
- TRBJ1-1 TRBV19 few TGTGCCAGTAGTATCAAGACTGAAGCTTTCTTT CASSIKTEAFF
- TRBJ2-7 TRBV12-3/TRBV12-4 - TGTGCCAGCAGTTCCGAAGCCCGGGACCCTGGGCTCGAGCAGTACTTC CASSSEARDPGLEQYF
TRBD1 TRBJ1-5 TRBV12-3/TRBV12-4 many TGTGCCAGCAGTTTGTCGCAGGGGGCGGAACAGCCCCAGCATTTT CASSLSQGAEQPQHF
- TRBJ2-1 TRBV7-2 many TGTGCCAGCAGCTTATTGTCAGGGCATGGGAATGAGCAGTTCTTC CASSLLSGHGNEQFF
- TRBJ2-2 TRBV6-6 - TGTGCCAGCAGTTACTCGGGTGGTGGCGGGGAGCTGTTTTTT CASSYSGGGGELFF
- TRBJ2-1 TRBV6-4 - TGTGCCAGCAGTGTCTACTTCTCCTACAATGAGCAGTTCTTC CASSVYFSYNEQFF
- TRBJ1-1 TRBV24-1 few TGTGCCACTAGCGGGGTCGGGAACACTGAAGCTTTCTTT CATSGVGNTEAFF
- TRBJ2-3 TRBV7-3 few TGTGCCAGTTCCCGGGACTCTTACACAGATACGCAGTATTTT CASSRDSYTDTQYF
TRBD1 TRBJ2-4 TRBV2 - TGTGCCAGCAAAGGAGAGGGGGCCCGAAGAAAGTACATTCAGTACTTC CASKGEGARRKYIQYF
TRBD1 TRBJ2-7 TRBV20-1 few TGCAGTGCTAGAGATACCGGGACAGCGTCCTACGAGCAGTACTTC CSARDTGTASYEQYF
- TRBJ2-2 TRBV12-3/TRBV12-4 - TGTGCCAGCAGTTTAGACAGTACGAGCATTTACACCGGGGAGCTGTTTTTT CASSLDSTSIYTGELFF
- TRBJ2-2 TRBV6-5 few TGTGCCAGCAGTTACTCTAACAGGCACCCTTTATCCACCGGGGAGCTGTTTTTT CASSYSNRHPLSTGELFF
TRBD1 TRBJ1-1 TRBV12-3/TRBV12-4 few TGTGCCAGCACCATCTCCTACAGGGGATTGAACACTGAAGCTTTCTTT CASTISYRGLNTEAFF
- TRBJ2-1 TRBV20-1 few TGCAGTGCTAGTGGCACAAGCTCCTACAATGAGCAGTTCTTC CSASGTSSYNEQFF
TRBD2 TRBJ2-5 TRBV7-6 - TGTGCCAGCAGGGAACTAGCGGGGGCACCCCAATACCAAGAGACCCAGTACTTC CASRELAGAPQYQETQYF
TRBD1 TRBJ1-5 TRBV12-3/TRBV12-4 few TGTGCCAGCAGTCAGACAGGGGAGTTACATCAGCCCCAGCATTTT CASSQTGELHQPQHF
TRBD1 TRBJ2-1 TRBV15 - TGTGCCACCAGCAGAGCCGCAGGGGGTTCCTACAATGAGCAGTTCTTC CATSRAAGGSYNEQFF